Listed below are T cell receptor beta chains from one sample, sequenced in a study of T cells in localized non-small cell lung cancer. Data came from immunoSEQ multiplex PCR; TCRdb stores just in-frame clones and leaves some out. The sample contains about 92,000 clones, just over 90% of which appear only once. The source was PBMCs, collected before any cancer treatment. The receptors shown here come from a woman between 35 and 75 years old with stage II squamous cell lung carcinoma. Each CDR3 is given with its conserved first and last residue. The D gene is left open where the match is weak. Rows give clone size only sometimes, using once, few, many, or a class for an expanded clone.

>TRBV2|TRBJ1-2|TRBD1|NA
CASKDRGLYGYTF
TGTGCCAGCAAGGACAGGGGGCTCTATGGCTACACCTTC
>TRBV28|TRBJ1-6|NA|NA
CASSVPISPLHF
TGTGCCAGCAGCGTACCTATTTCACCCCTCCACTTT
>TRBV2|TRBJ1-2|TRBD1|NA
CATQGGGFGYTF
TGTGCCACCCAGGGGGGCGGCTTCGGCTACACCTTC
>TRBV28|TRBJ1-3|NA|NA
CASADHTIYF
TGTGCCAGCGCGGACCACACCATATATTTT
>TRBV7-8|TRBJ1-3|NA|few
CASSLAPRRGRTPSSSGNTIYF
TGTGCCAGCAGCTTAGCCCCGCGTAGGGGACGCACCCCCTCCAGCTCTGGAAACACCATATATTTT
>TRBV6-5|TRBJ1-4|NA|NA
CASRPDRGGKKLFF
TGTGCCAGCAGACCCGACCGTGGGGGAAAAAAACTGTTTTTT
>TRBV10-1|TRBJ2-7|NA|NA
CASSDRRRSYEQYF
TGCGCCAGCAGTGATCGCCGACGGAGCTACGAGCAGTACTTC
>TRBV6-6|TRBJ1-5|NA|NA
CASSYSSQPQHF
TGTGCCAGCAGTTACTCGAGTCAGCCCCAGCATTTT
>TRBV5-1|TRBJ1-1|NA|NA
CASSVGDKTVIEAFF
TGCGCCAGCAGCGTGGGGGACAAGACCGTTATTGAAGCTTTCTTT
>TRBV30|TRBJ2-3|NA|NA
CAWSPLGSAQYF
TGTGCCTGGAGTCCTTTAGGCTCGGCGCAGTATTTT
>TRBV25-1|TRBJ1-3|NA|NA
CASSEGGNTIYF
TGTGCCAGCAGTGAAGGGGGAAACACCATATATTTT
>TRBV1|TRBJ2-7|NA|NA
CTSSQDLGEWRQGVGEQYF
TGCACCAGCAGCCAAGATCTGGGTGAATGGAGACAGGGGGTAGGGGAGCAGTACTTC
>TRBV15|TRBJ2-1|TRBD2|NA
CATSRDLAGGSYNEQFF
TGTGCCACCAGCAGAGATCTGGCGGGAGGATCCTACAATGAGCAGTTCTTC
>TRBV19|TRBJ1-2|TRBD1|NA
CASSSGTGIGSGTF
TGTGCCAGTAGCTCAGGGACAGGGATTGGTTCGGGGACCTTC
>TRBV5-5|TRBJ1-1|NA|NA
CASSLEGGMNTEAFF
TGTGCCAGCAGCTTGGAGGGAGGGATGAACACTGAAGCTTTCTTT
>TRBV7-9|TRBJ1-1|NA|NA
CASSLGGAEAFF
TGTGCCAGCAGCTTGGGTGGGGCCGAAGCTTTCTTT
>TRBV5-1|TRBJ1-1|TRBD1|NA
CASSLATGQQNTEAFF
TGCGCCAGCAGCTTGGCCACGGGACAGCAGAACACTGAAGCTTTCTTT
>TRBV10-1|TRBJ2-7|TRBD2|NA
CASSPGLAGPPEQYF
TGCGCCAGCAGCCCGGGACTAGCGGGGCCCCCAGAGCAGTACTTC
>TRBV29-1|TRBJ1-1|NA|NA
CSVVEGTLSPEAFF
TGCAGCGTTGTTGAGGGAACTCTTTCCCCTGAAGCTTTCTTT
>TRBV5-4|TRBJ2-7|TRBD2|NA
CASSSRWTSGSITGYEQYF
TGTGCCAGCAGCTCCAGATGGACTAGCGGGAGTATAACAGGCTACGAGCAGTACTTC
>TRBV5-1|TRBJ2-2|NA|NA
CASSLVGVGTGELFF
TGCGCCAGCAGCTTGGTAGGGGTAGGCACCGGGGAGCTGTTTTTT
>TRBV2|TRBJ2-1|TRBD2|NA
CASPSGAGALNEQFF
TGTGCCAGCCCCAGCGGAGCGGGGGCCCTCAATGAGCAGTTCTTC
>TRBV28|TRBJ1-5|NA|NA
CASSRPPAGQPQHF
TGTGCCAGCAGCCGCCCGCCAGCGGGTCAGCCCCAGCATTTT
>TRBV7-8|TRBJ2-5|NA|NA
CASSPRIQETQYF
TGTGCCAGCAGCCCGAGGATCCAAGAGACCCAGTACTTC
>TRBV9|TRBJ2-3|NA|once
CASSARLELTDTQYF
TGTGCCAGCAGCGCACGACTAGAGCTCACAGATACGCAGTATTTT
>TRBV5-5|TRBJ1-5|TRBD1|NA
CASSFRQGDQPQHF
TGTGCCAGCAGCTTTAGACAGGGGGATCAGCCCCAGCATTTT
>TRBV29-1|TRBJ2-3|TRBD1|NA
CSVHDRVGTDTQYF
TGCAGCGTTCATGACAGGGTCGGCACAGATACGCAGTATTTT
>TRBV28|TRBJ2-7|NA|once
CASGLGAKTYEQYF
TGTGCCAGCGGGTTAGGGGCCAAGACCTACGAGCAGTACTTC
>TRBV25-1|TRBJ1-2|NA|NA
CASIPRGASYGYTF
TGTGCCAGCATCCCTAGGGGCGCTAGCTATGGCTACACCTTC
>TRBV19|TRBJ2-5|TRBD1|NA
CASSTGQGTPQETQYF
TGTGCCAGTAGTACCGGACAGGGGACCCCACAAGAGACCCAGTACTTC
>TRBV6-5|TRBJ2-1|TRBD2|NA
CATLRLAGVYEQFF
TGTGCCACCCTTCGACTAGCGGGAGTTTATGAGCAGTTCTTC
>TRBV5-1|TRBJ2-3|NA|NA
CASSLTLQGKADTQYF
TGCGCCAGCAGCTTGACCCTGCAGGGGAAAGCAGATACGCAGTATTTT
>TRBV5-1|TRBJ1-4|NA|NA
CASSLGLSATNEKLFF
TGCGCCAGCAGCTTGGGTTTAAGCGCAACTAATGAAAAACTGTTTTTT
>TRBV10-3|TRBJ1-5|NA|NA
CAIRGSDQPQHF
TGTGCCATCAGGGGATCAGATCAGCCCCAGCATTTT
>TRBV5-1|TRBJ1-6|NA|NA
CASSFQGERSPLHF
TGCGCCAGCAGCTTTCAGGGAGAAAGATCACCCCTCCACTTT
>TRBV5-4|TRBJ2-2|NA|few
CASSVTLTNTGELFF
TGTGCCAGCAGCGTGACTCTGACGAACACCGGGGAGCTGTTTTTT
>TRBV2|TRBJ1-2|NA|NA
CASSGRGGYTF
TGTGCCAGCAGTGGGAGGGGTGGCTACACCTTC
>TRBV5-1|TRBJ1-1|NA|NA
CASSGTPGVSEAFF
TGCGCCAGCAGCGGGACCCCGGGGGTCTCTGAAGCTTTCTTT
>TRBV6-6|TRBJ2-7|NA|NA
CASSFAPYEQYF
TGTGCCAGCAGTTTCGCCCCGTACGAGCAGTACTTC
>TRBV13|TRBJ1-5|NA|NA
CASSSGGARQPQHF
TGTGCCAGCAGCTCAGGAGGAGCGAGGCAGCCCCAGCATTTT
>TRBV11-2|TRBJ2-1|NA|once
CASSLGGAWSYNEQFF
TGTGCCAGCAGCTTAGGGGGGGCATGGTCCTACAATGAGCAGTTCTTC
>TRBV30|TRBJ1-2|NA|NA
CAWSRDRPRGYTF
TGTGCCTGGAGTCGGGACCGACCCAGGGGCTACACCTTC
>TRBV5-4|TRBJ2-2|TRBD2|once
CASSSRTSAPGELFF
TGTGCCAGCAGCTCGAGGACTAGCGCCCCCGGGGAGCTGTTTTTT
>TRBV9|TRBJ1-1|TRBD1|NA
CASSVGRGRRTEAFF
TGTGCCAGCAGCGTAGGCAGGGGGCGTAGGACTGAAGCTTTCTTT
>TRBV2|TRBJ2-1|TRBD1|NA
CASSQGGTGGFNEQFF
TGTGCCAGCAGTCAGGGGGGGACAGGGGGCTTTAATGAGCAGTTCTTC
>TRBV10-2|TRBJ2-3|NA|once
CASSGGITGTDTQYF
TGCGCCAGCAGTGGGGGGATCACCGGCACAGATACGCAGTATTTT
>TRBV30|TRBJ1-1|NA|NA
CAGSPPFVRGTEAFF
TGTGCCGGGAGCCCCCCCTTCGTGAGAGGGACTGAAGCTTTCTTT
>TRBV6-5|TRBJ1-1|TRBD1|NA
CASSYRDSYTEAFF
TGTGCCAGCAGTTACCGGGACAGCTACACTGAAGCTTTCTTT
>TRBV6-6|TRBJ1-5|NA|NA
CASRGGGKAEPQHF
TGTGCCAGCAGGGGGGGCGGGAAAGCTGAGCCCCAGCATTTT
>TRBV6-1|TRBJ2-1|NA|few
CASREGREAYNEQFF
TGTGCCAGTAGAGAGGGGCGGGAAGCCTACAATGAGCAGTTCTTC
>TRBV19|TRBJ2-4|TRBD1|NA
CASSIRLPIGTGLAKNIQYF
TGTGCCAGTAGTATAAGACTTCCCATAGGGACAGGACTAGCCAAAAACATTCAGTACTTC
>TRBV6-5|TRBJ1-6|TRBD1|once
CASSLPGQGSPLHF
TGTGCCAGCAGCCTCCCGGGACAGGGGTCACCCCTCCACTTT
>TRBV5-1|TRBJ1-2|NA|NA
CASSLGQVRPSGYGYTF
TGCGCCAGCAGCTTGGGACAGGTGCGACCTTCCGGCTATGGCTACACCTTC
>TRBV6-1|TRBJ2-5|NA|NA
CASSEVLGHVETQYF
TGTGCCAGCAGTGAAGTTCTGGGGCATGTAGAGACCCAGTACTTC
>TRBV27|TRBJ1-2|TRBD1|NA
CASRKTGEGYGYTF
TGTGCCAGCAGGAAGACAGGGGAGGGCTATGGCTACACCTTC
>TRBV29-1|TRBJ2-5|TRBD2|few
CSVGAGVTNQETQYF
TGCAGCGTTGGAGCGGGGGTGACTAATCAAGAGACCCAGTACTTC